Listed below are T cell receptor beta chains from one sample, sequenced in a study of cytomegalovirus exposure and HLA in healthy donors. Measured with immunoSEQ multiplex PCR; TCRdb has only the in-frame clones, and not every one. Of about 85,000 clones in the sample, about four fifths were seen once. Specimen: PBMCs. These receptors were obtained from a middle-aged man in good health and CMV-seropositive. CDR3s include the opening cysteine and the closing phenylalanine or tryptophan. A D gene is named only where the DNA matches it firmly. Clone size is not always given. Where it is, it says once, few, many or a class for expanded clones.

TRBD1 | TRBJ1-2 | NA | TRBV4-2 | TGTGCCAGCAGCGATTTCGCCAGGGGGTCCTATGGCTACACCTTC | CASSDFARGSYGYTF
NA | TRBJ2-3 | NA | TRBV5-4 | TGTGCCAGCAGTTCGGGACTCGGCACAGATACGCAGTATTTT | CASSSGLGTDTQYF
TRBD2 | TRBJ2-5 | NA | TRBV2 | TGTGCCAGCTCCGCGACTAGCTCGGAGACCCAGTACTTC | CASSATSSETQYF
TRBD2 | TRBJ2-2 | NA | TRBV9 | TGTGCCAGCAGCGTAGAAGGACTAGCGGGGTCCGGGGAGCTGTTTTTT | CASSVEGLAGSGELFF
TRBD2 | TRBJ2-3 | once | TRBV18 | TGTGCCAGCTCGCTCGGACTAGCGGGTAAAGATACGCAGTATTTT | CASSLGLAGKDTQYF
NA | TRBJ2-5 | NA | TRBV7-2 | TGTGCCAGCAGCCCGAACTCCCCGGGTTATCAAGAGACCCAGTACTTC | CASSPNSPGYQETQYF
NA | TRBJ2-4 | few | TRBV29-1 | TGCAGCGTTCTCCCGGGACTGAGGGTAAACATTCAGTACTTC | CSVLPGLRVNIQYF
NA | TRBJ2-4 | NA | TRBV7-2 | TGTGCCAGCAGCCCCGGTGGGCGGGGCATTTCGAACATTCAGTACTTC | CASSPGGRGISNIQYF
NA | TRBJ2-1 | NA | TRBV7-2 | TGTGCCAGCAGCTTAGCAGGGGTCAATGAGCAGTTCTTC | CASSLAGVNEQFF
NA | TRBJ1-4 | NA | TRBV9 | TGTGCCAGCAGCGTAAATCCCGGGGAAAAACTGTTTTTT | CASSVNPGEKLFF
NA | TRBJ2-3 | NA | TRBV5-1 | TGCGCCAGCAGCTTGTCCGGTCGGGATACGCAGTATTTT | CASSLSGRDTQYF
TRBD1 | TRBJ2-1 | NA | TRBV27 | TGTGCCAGCAGTACCGGACAGGGGGTCTACAATGAGCAGTTCTTC | CASSTGQGVYNEQFF
TRBD1 | TRBJ1-4 | NA | TRBV19 | TGTGCCACCGGACAGGGGGCAACTAATGAAAAACTGTTTTTT | CATGQGATNEKLFF
NA | TRBJ2-7 | NA | TRBV5-6 | TGTGCCACCTCCGGGGATCTCCGGGAGAGCGAGCAGTACTTC | CATSGDLRESEQYF